These 30 T cell receptor beta chains share one sample of origin, sequenced in a study of lymphopenia after photon versus proton radiotherapy. Profiled with immunoSEQ multiplex PCR; TCRdb holds only in-frame clones, not every one. The sample lists about 58,000 clones; approximately 84% were seen once. The sequenced sample was peripheral blood, obtained from a patient treated with proton-based radiotherapy. The receptors here all came from a man between 60 and 70 years old with pancreatic cancer.

The chain combines TRBV6-1 with TRBJ2-5, with TRBD2 identical over 9 bases. The CDR3 runs 16 residues. With 2 bases clipped from V and 5 bases from J, the junction kept 9 bases outside the gene matches. Per germline, CDR1 MNHNS and CDR2 SASEGT. In DNA form, the CDR3 reads TGTGCCAGCAGTGAACCAAGCGGGGGGATTCGGGAGACCCAGTACTTC. As protein: CASSEPSGGIRETQYF.

V usage is TRBV5-4 and J usage is TRBJ2-1; D may be TRBD1 or TRBD2 (5 bases each). CDR3 size: 15 residues. Germline values: CDR1 SGHNT, CDR2 YYREEE (reference sequence). V lost 4 bases, J lost 4 bases, and 15 bases lay in between. The CDR3 nucleotides read TGTGCCAGCAGCACAATGGGACCCCTTTACAATGAGCAGTTCTTC. Its translation: CASSTMGPLYNEQFF.

V and J are TRBV28 and TRBJ2-5, with 7 positions matching TRBD1. Germline V lookup: CDR1 MDHEN, CDR2 SYDVKM. J gave up 1 base and V 5 bases, and 7 bases lay outside the gene matches. This CDR3 has 15 amino acids. The CDR3 DNA is TGTGCCAGCAGTCTACTTTGGGACAGCCAAGAGACCCAGTACTTC. Its translation is CASSLLWDSQETQYF.

The gene calls are TRBV4-3 and TRBJ1-1; TRBD1 is a possible D gene (5 bases). The germline V and J ends were trimmed by 5 bases and 4 bases, with 17 bases remaining between them. The CDR3 is made up of 15 amino acids. Germline values: CDR1 LGHNA, CDR2 YSLEER. The CDR3 coding sequence is TGCGCCAGCAGCGTTGTTCATCCAGGGACCACTGAAGCTTTCTTT. This translates into CASSVVHPGTTEAFF.

This clone has a handful of counts. J is TRBJ2-1 and V is TRBV5-1, with TRBD2 identical over 11 bases. The CDR3 consists of 16 residues. The V gene's germline CDR1 is SGHRS and CDR2 YFSETQ. The V gene end was trimmed by 0 bases and the J gene end by 4 bases; junction bases not matched to a gene: 3. As DNA, the CDR3 is TGCGCCAGCAGCTTGGTAGTAGCGGGAGGGTACAATGAGCAGTTCTTC. Its translation is CASSLVVAGGYNEQFF.

This clone was recorded once. The chain couples TRBV19 to TRBJ1-1, with D possibly being TRBD1 (5 bases). The length of the CDR3 is 13 residues. CDR1 and CDR2 from the germline V gene are LNHDA and SQIVND (reference sequence). V was shortened by 7 bases and J by 2 bases, with 11 bases between the two germline ends. CDR3 sequence reads: CASKRQRNTEAFF. The CDR3 DNA follows: TGTGCCAGTAAGAGACAGCGAAACACTGAAGCTTTCTTT.

The rearrangement uses TRBV19 and TRBJ2-1, with D perhaps matching TRBD1 (6 bases). CDR1 is LNHDA and CDR2 is SQIVND in the germline V gene (reference sequence). The germline V and J ends were trimmed by 4 bases and 11 bases, with 15 bases remaining between them. The CDR3 sequence is 13 residues long. CDR3 region: CASSTGTPAKQFF. CDR3 nucleotides: TGTGCCAGTAGTACCGGGACACCTGCTAAGCAGTTCTTC.

The chain recombines TRBV6-6 with TRBJ2-7; 9 bases agree with TRBD1. The ends lost 6 bases at V and 3 bases at J; junction bases unmatched: 3. Germline CDR1 is MNHNY and CDR2 is SVGAGI (reference sequence). CDR3 length: 13 residues. The DNA of the CDR3 is TGTGCCAGCAGGAAGGGACAGGGCTACGAGCAGTACTTC. The encoded protein is CASRKGQGYEQYF.

This sequence joins TRBV11-3 and TRBJ2-1, with a possible D match to TRBD2 (6 bases). Trimming removed 1 base at V and 5 bases at J, with 15 bases between. Germline-derived CDR1 and CDR2 are SGHNT and YENEEA. The CDR3 consists of 16 residues. CDR3: CASSLGVRGTHNEQFF. CDR3 DNA: TGTGCCAGCAGCTTAGGGGTCCGCGGGACTCACAATGAGCAGTTCTTC. Full variable domain (remainder filled in from reference TRBV11-3 and TRBJ2-1): EAGVVQSPRYKIIEKKQPVAFWCNPISGHNTLYWYLQNLGQGPELLIRYENEEAVDDSQLPKDRFSAERLKGVDSTLKIQPAELGDSAVYLCASSLGVRGTHNEQFFGPGTRLTVL.

The V gene is TRBV9, the J gene TRBJ2-1; TRBD2 matches at 11 bases. The CDR3 spans 17 residues. The germline CDR1 and CDR2 sequences are SGDLS and YYNGEE. V was pared by 4 bases and J by 5 bases, with 11 bases of the junction left unmatched. CDR3 nucleotides: TGTGCCAGCAGCTCCCCCCGGGGGACTAGCGGAAACAATGAGCAGTTCTTC. Its translation: CASSSPRGTSGNNEQFF.

The J gene is TRBJ2-7, the V gene TRBV18, with 10 bases identical to TRBD1. The CDR3 extends over 16 amino acids. V was pared by 4 bases and J by 2 bases, with 8 bases of the junction left unmatched. Germline V CDR1 and CDR2: KGHSH, LQKENI. The CDR3 region has the DNA TGTGCCAGCTCACGCCCGGACAGGGGGGTCCCCTACGAGCAGTACTTC. It yields the protein CASSRPDRGVPYEQYF.

V usage is TRBV6-5 and J usage is TRBJ1-2; no definite D call. The CDR3 consists of 15 residues. In germline, CDR1 is MNHEY, CDR2 SVGAGI. V lost 0 bases, J lost 0 bases, and 8 bases lay in between. The CDR3 reads CASSYSGRSNYGYTF. The CDR3 DNA sequence: TGTGCCAGCAGTTACTCGGGAAGATCTAACTATGGCTACACCTTC.

The gene calls are TRBV5-1 and TRBJ2-3, with 11 bases lining up with TRBD2. Per the germline V gene, CDR1 is SGHRS and CDR2 is YFSETQ. This CDR3 region has 17 residues. V shed 3 bases, J shed 1 base, and the junction held 7 bases outside the gene matches. CDR3 amino acids: CASSSTLAGGRTDTQYF. Here the CDR3 DNA reads TGCGCCAGCAGCTCCACCTTAGCGGGAGGGCGCACAGATACGCAGTATTTT.

The V and J genes are TRBV10-3 and TRBJ2-2; TRBD2 agrees at 8 bases. Germline CDR1 ENHRY, CDR2 SYGVKD. The CDR3 sequence is 16 residues long. V lost 5 bases, J lost 4 bases, and 9 bases stayed unmatched. This chain's CDR3 is CAISNPAGVGTGELFF. The CDR3 nucleotides are TGTGCCATCAGTAACCCAGCGGGAGTGGGCACCGGGGAGCTGTTTTTT.

This chain joins TRBV5-8 and TRBJ1-1; TRBD1 aligns across 7 bases. Germline V gene lookup returns CDR1 SGHTS and CDR2 YDEGEE. V lost 4 bases to trimming and J lost 5 bases; unmatched junction nucleotides: 11. The CDR3 length is 15 residues. The CDR3 region has the DNA TGTGCCAGCAGCGGATTCCAGGGGGTAGGGACTGAAGCTTTCTTT. Protein product: CASSGFQGVGTEAFF.

V and J are TRBV2 and TRBJ2-3; TRBD1 agrees at 7 bases. The CDR3 has 15 residues. Losses at the gene ends were 4 bases for V and 1 base for J; bases not matched to a gene: 5. Germline V CDR1 and CDR2: SNHLY, FYNNEI. CDR3 coding DNA: TGTGCCAGCAGTGTTGACAGGGCCCGCACAGATACGCAGTATTTT. Translated: CASSVDRARTDTQYF.

This chain uses TRBV2 with TRBJ2-2, with TRBD2 identical over 10 bases. The germline CDR1 and CDR2 sequences are SNHLY and FYNNEI. This CDR3 is 16 amino acids long. The trim removed 0 bases at V and 6 bases at J, leaving 4 bases unmatched. The chain's CDR3 is CASSEALAGAAGELFF. For the CDR3, the DNA is TGTGCCAGCAGTGAAGCCCTAGCGGGAGCGGCCGGGGAGCTGTTTTTT. Full variable domain (remainder filled in from reference TRBV2 and TRBJ2-2): EPEVTQTPSHQVTQMGQEVILRCVPISNHLYFYWYRQILGQKVEFLVSFYNNEISEKSEIFDDQFSVERPDGSNFTLKIRSTKLEDSAMYFCASSEALAGAAGELFFGEGSRLTVL.

In DNA, the CDR3 is TGCGCCAGCAGGCCGCTCGGACAGGGGGCCCAAGAGACCCAGTACTTC. Translating it yields CASRPLGQGAQETQYF. V gene TRBV4-3 combines with J gene TRBJ2-5; 11 nucleotides agree with TRBD1. V lost 6 bases and J lost 1; bases outside the gene matches: 7. The CDR3 is 16 residues long. Germline lookup yields CDR1 LGHNA and CDR2 YSLEER.

The chain employs TRBV18 and TRBJ2-5; 8 bases line up with TRBD2. This CDR3 has 15 amino acids. J lost 5 bases, V lost 4 bases, and 9 bases had no gene match. CDR1 is KGHSH and CDR2 is LQKENI in the germline V gene. The DNA for the CDR3 is TGTGCCAGCTCACTCCTGCGGGAGGCGAGGGAGACCCAGTACTTC. This translates into CASSLLREARETQYF.

CDR3: CAWSVVTGNTIYF. The CDR3 DNA is TGTGCCTGGAGTGTAGTTACGGGAAACACCATATATTTT. The J gene is TRBJ1-3, the V gene TRBV30; D unresolved. V lost 0 bases, J lost 4 bases, and 7 bases lay in between. CDR1 GTSNPN and CDR2 SVGIG come from the germline V gene (reference sequence). The CDR3 runs to 13 residues.

The chain uses TRBV5-1 and TRBJ2-7; either TRBD1 or TRBD2 may fit D (5 bases each). CDR1 and CDR2 (germline): SGHRS, YFSETQ. This CDR3 region has 16 residues. V was trimmed by 3 bases and J by 1 base, leaving 17 bases between them. The CDR3 nucleotides read TGCGCCAGCAGCTCGCCGGGGTGGGGGAGTTCCTACGAGCAGTACTTC. Translated: CASSSPGWGSSYEQYF.

The CDR3 DNA reads as TGTGCCAGCAGGGACACGACCTACGAGCAGTACTTC. Protein: CASRDTTYEQYF. J is TRBJ2-7 and V is TRBV28; TRBD1 might be the D (5 bases). V was clipped by 6 bases and J by 2 bases, with 8 bases between them. The CDR3 has 12 residues. Germline-derived CDR1 and CDR2 are MDHEN and SYDVKM.

This rearrangement joins TRBV29-1 to TRBJ2-7; D uncertain. This CDR3 spans 11 amino acids. With 6 bases removed from V and 3 bases from J, the gap between germline ends came to 9 bases. Germline CDR1 and CDR2: SQVTM and ANQGSEA. The CDR3 here is CSVTTSYEQYF. Written as DNA, the CDR3 is TGCAGCGTCACCACCAGCTACGAGCAGTACTTC.

The J gene is TRBJ1-1, the V gene TRBV11-1; D is uncertain. Germline assignment: CDR1 SGHAT and CDR2 FQDESV (reference sequence). V gave up 5 bases and J gave up 0 bases, with 19 bases separating them. The CDR3 length is 17 residues. The CDR3 DNA is TGTGCCAGCAGCAACCCCTGGACGGAATATATGAACACTGAAGCTTTCTTT. Translation: CASSNPWTEYMNTEAFF. The whole variable domain, filled in from reference TRBV11-1 and TRBJ1-1, reads EAEVAQSPRYKITEKSQAVAFWCDPISGHATLYWYRQILGQGPELLVQFQDESVVDDSQLPKDRFSAERLKGVDSTLKIQPAELGDSAMYLCASSNPWTEYMNTEAFFGQGTRLTVV.

The CDR3 bases are TGTGCCATCAGTGGGACAGACTACGAGCAGTACTTC. It specifies CAISGTDYEQYF. The chain recombines TRBV10-3 with TRBJ2-7; possible D gene TRBD1, 6 bases. This CDR3 region has 12 residues. The germline CDR1 and CDR2 sequences are ENHRY and SYGVKD. Trimming shortened V by 4 bases and J by 3 bases, and 7 bases separated the two germline ends.

Only one count was recorded for this clone. The V call is TRBV30, the J call TRBJ2-7, with D uncertain. The CDR3 covers 13 residues. V was cut by 2 bases and J by 5 bases, with 13 bases left in between. CDR1 and CDR2 (germline): GTSNPN, SVGIG (reference sequence). The CDR3 loop reads CAWSLGFRNEQYF. DNA for the CDR3: TGTGCCTGGAGTCTAGGGTTTCGCAACGAGCAGTACTTC.

V is TRBV29-1 and J is TRBJ1-5; D unresolved. The CDR3 has 12 amino acids. Deletions cut 4 bases from V and 5 bases from J, with 9 bases between. The germline V gene has CDR1 SQVTM and CDR2 ANQGSEA. This CDR3 reads CSVGAPDQPQHF. CDR3 nucleotide sequence: TGCAGCGTTGGGGCCCCAGATCAGCCCCAGCATTTT.

This clone has a handful of counts. The chain joins TRBV28 to TRBJ2-7, with D perhaps being TRBD1 or TRBD2 (5 bases each). The V gene's germline CDR1 is MDHEN and CDR2 SYDVKM. The CDR3 is 15 amino acids. With 2 bases removed from V and 0 bases from J, the gap between germline ends came to 11 bases. CDR3 nucleotide sequence: TGTGCCAGCAGTTTAGGGGGATTAGGCTCCTACGAGCAGTACTTC. Translating it yields CASSLGGLGSYEQYF.

The V gene is TRBV7-9, the J gene TRBJ1-3, with 10 bases that match TRBD1. Germline lookup yields CDR1 SEHNR and CDR2 FQNEAQ (reference sequence). After removal of 0 bases from V and 6 bases from J, the junction contained 14 bases not matched to a gene. The CDR3 runs 19 residues. CDR3 in DNA: TGTGCCAGCAGCTTAGCCGGGACAGGGGAGGTGTCAAGGCTAAACACCATATATTTT. Residues: CASSLAGTGEVSRLNTIYF.

The V and J genes are TRBV11-2 and TRBJ1-2; possibly TRBD1 for D (6 bases). Trimming shortened V by 0 bases and J by 9 bases, and 14 bases separated the two germline ends. CDR1 is SGHAT, CDR2 FQNNGV, per germline. This CDR3 has 14 residues. CDR3 coding DNA: TGTGCCAGCAGCTTAGATCAGGGGAGTCGGAGCTACACCTTC. This codes for CASSLDQGSRSYTF.